The T cell receptor (beta chain) under discussion was sequenced for a study of blood T cell repertoires in COVID-19. Study at large: COVID-19 samples, acute and convalescent, were from the United States, Italy and Spain.

V shed 2 bases and J 10 bases; nucleotides not matched to a gene: 10. CDR1 SGHTS and CDR2 YDEGEE come from the germline V gene. The CDR3 contains 16 residues. The table came from immunoSEQ multiplex PCR; TCRdb's copy has only in-frame clones and leaves some out. The repertoire holds fewer than 450,000 clones, with over 70% as singletons. Sequences were obtained from peripheral blood. The TCR was taken from a woman aged 45-65 years with COVID-19, enrolled during active disease. This rearrangement joins TRBV5-8 to TRBJ1-6, with 9 nucleotides matching TRBD1. The CDR3 coding sequence is TGTGCCAGCAGCTTTCGGCGGGACAGGGCAAAATCACCCCTCCACTTT. Residues: CASSFRRDRAKSPLHF.